This T cell receptor beta chain came from a study of cytomegalovirus exposure and HLA in healthy donors. 60 Vbeta and 13 Jbeta primers were used in PCR. Generated by immunoSEQ multiplex PCR, the TCRdb table keeps only in-frame clones and is missing some. Of about 150,000 clones listed, roughly 84% are singletons. CDR1 and CDR2 (germline): LNHNV, YYDKDF (reference sequence). The V gene end was trimmed by 0 bases and the J gene end by 1 base; junction bases not matched to a gene: 4. This CDR3 spans 17 amino acids. This rearrangement joins TRBV15 to TRBJ1-3; 9 nucleotides line up with TRBD1. The source material was PBMCs. The TCR sequence derives from a boy between 2 and 15 years old in good health and CMV-seronegative. In DNA, the CDR3 is TGTGCCACCAGCAGAGATCGGGACAGGGCTTCTGGAAACACCATATATTTT. Residues: CATSRDRDRASGNTIYF.